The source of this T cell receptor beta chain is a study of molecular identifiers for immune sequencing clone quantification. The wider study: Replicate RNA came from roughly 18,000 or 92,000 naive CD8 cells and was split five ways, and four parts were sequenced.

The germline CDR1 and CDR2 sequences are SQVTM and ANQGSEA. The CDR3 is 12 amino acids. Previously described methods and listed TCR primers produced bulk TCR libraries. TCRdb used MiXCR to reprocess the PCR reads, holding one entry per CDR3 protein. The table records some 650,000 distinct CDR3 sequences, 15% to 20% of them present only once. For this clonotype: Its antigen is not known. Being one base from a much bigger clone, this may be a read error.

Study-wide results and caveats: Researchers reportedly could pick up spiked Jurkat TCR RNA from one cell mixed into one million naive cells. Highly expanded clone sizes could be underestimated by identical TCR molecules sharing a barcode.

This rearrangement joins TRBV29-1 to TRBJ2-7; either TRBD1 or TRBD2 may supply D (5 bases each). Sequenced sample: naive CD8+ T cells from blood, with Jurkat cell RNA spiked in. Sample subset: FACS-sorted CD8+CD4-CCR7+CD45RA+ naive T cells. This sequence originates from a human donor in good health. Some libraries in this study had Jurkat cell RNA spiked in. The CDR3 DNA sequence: TGCAGCGTCGGGGCGGCGGCTTACGGGCAGTACTTC. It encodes CSVGAAAYGQYF.